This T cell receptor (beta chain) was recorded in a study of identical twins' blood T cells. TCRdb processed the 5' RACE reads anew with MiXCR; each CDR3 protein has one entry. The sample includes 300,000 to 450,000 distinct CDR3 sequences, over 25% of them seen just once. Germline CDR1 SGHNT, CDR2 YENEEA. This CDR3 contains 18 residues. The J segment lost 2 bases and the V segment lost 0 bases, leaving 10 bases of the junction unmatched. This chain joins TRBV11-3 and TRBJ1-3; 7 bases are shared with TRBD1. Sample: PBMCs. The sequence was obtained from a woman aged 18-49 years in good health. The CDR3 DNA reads TGTGCCAGCAGCTTAGAGCAACGGGACAGCATGGCTGGAAACACCATATATTTT. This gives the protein CASSLEQRDSMAGNTIYF.